The entry below describes one TCR beta chain. Its antigen remains unknown. Generated by immunoSEQ multiplex PCR, the TCRdb table keeps only in-frame clones and is missing some. The data show about 120,000 clones, around 90% seen once. The data are from a study of cytomegalovirus exposure and HLA in healthy donors. CDR1 and CDR2 from the germline V gene are SEHNR and FQNEAQ (reference sequence). This CDR3 is built from 19 residues. Trimming took 1 base from V and 0 from J; bases not matched to a gene: 12. The study's findings and limits: Testing in vitro showed three CMV-associated chains specific for CMV antigens. First-cohort TCR clusters were later found to tend to co-occur in the 120 validation repertoires.

The TCR sequence derives from a woman aged 18-29 years in good health and CMV-seronegative. The specimen sequenced was PBMCs. V and J are TRBV7-9 and TRBJ2-1; the match to TRBD2 covers 7 bases. CDR3 region: CASSLELFGSSGSYNEQFF. DNA for the CDR3: TGTGCCAGCAGCTTAGAACTTTTCGGTTCTAGCGGCTCCTACAATGAGCAGTTCTTC.